A single T cell receptor beta chain is shown here with its context. Its antigen is not identified. One junction end disagrees with the germline gene, perhaps due to a read error. CDR3 length equals 16 residues. These data are taken from a study of tumor and adjacent non-tumor tissue in lung cancer. Study as a whole: There were 12 adenocarcinoma, 2 squamous cell carcinoma and 1 small cell lung cancer cases. The patients, roughly 9 men and five or six women, were about 31 to 85 with stage I to III disease.

TCRbeta libraries were built with three rounds of nested PCR, modified from ARM-PCR. TCRdb fed the multiplex PCR reads into MiXCR, producing one record per CDR3 protein. The table has about 75,000 distinct CDR3 sequences, 60% to 80% seen once. Study-wide findings and caveats: Significantly higher TCR diversity was found in tumor than normal lung. Tumor TCR diversity, when higher, was linked to shorter survival.

This sample's RNA came from whole unsorted tissue. This chain joins TRBV12-3 or TRBV12-4 and TRBJ2-7; 13 bases are shared with TRBD2. The sample consisted of lung tumor tissue. The TCR originated in a woman in her 50s with non-small cell lung cancer. The CDR3 sequence is CASSLLLAGGSYEKYF. Here the CDR3 DNA reads TGTGCCAGCAGTCTTTTACTAGCGGGAGGGTCTTACGAGAAGTACTTC.